The 17 T cell receptor beta chains presented below share a single source sample, sequenced in a study of ipilimumab plus nivolumab after autologous stem cell transplantation. The method was immunoSEQ multiplex PCR; TCRdb's version includes in-frame clones alone and lacks a portion of them. The sample includes some 40,000 clones, 80% to 95% of them seen just once. The material sequenced was PBMCs, taken in a trial of ipilimumab plus nivolumab as post-transplant consolidation. The receptors were gathered from a male donor with multiple myeloma.

This chain connects TRBV28 to TRBJ2-2; D remains unclear. Germline-derived CDR1 and CDR2 are MDHEN and SYDVKM. Trimming took 5 bases from V and 5 from J, leaving 12 bases between them. The CDR3 spans 14 residues. CDR3 protein: CASSNLYTTGELFF. CDR3 nucleotide sequence: TGTGCCAGCAGTAACCTATATACTACCGGGGAGCTGTTTTTT.

The V gene is TRBV11-2, the J gene TRBJ1-2; D remains unclear. CDR1 SGHAT and CDR2 FQNNGV come from the germline V gene. The CDR3 runs to 16 residues. The V gene lost 1 base and the J gene lost 4 bases, with 16 bases spanning the gap. CDR3 region: CASSLAQGRISYGYTF. The CDR3 DNA follows: TGTGCCAGCAGCTTAGCCCAAGGACGGATTTCCTATGGCTACACCTTC.

This rearrangement joins TRBV10-3 to TRBJ1-4; 7 bases match TRBD1. The CDR3 is made up of 14 amino acids. V shed 3 bases, J shed 8 bases, and the junction held 6 bases outside the gene matches. The germline CDR1 and CDR2 sequences are ENHRY and SYGVKD. The CDR3 region is CAISEVGGSEKLFF. The CDR3 coding sequence is TGTGCCATCAGTGAAGTAGGGGGCAGCGAAAAACTGTTTTTT.

The chain joins TRBV2 to TRBJ1-3; 7 positions agree with TRBD1. The J segment lost 0 bases and the V segment lost 6 bases, leaving 5 bases of the junction unmatched. The germline V gene encodes CDR1 SNHLY and CDR2 FYNNEI. This CDR3 has 15 residues. For the CDR3, the DNA is TGTGCCAGCAGAAGACAGGGCAGCTCTGGAAACACCATATATTTT. Translated: CASRRQGSSGNTIYF.

This chain joins TRBV28 and TRBJ1-5; D unresolved. The CDR3 runs 13 residues. Trimming cost V 6 bases and J 9 bases, with 15 bases left between them. Germline V gene lookup returns CDR1 MDHEN and CDR2 SYDVKM. This CDR3 is CASRPTQSSPQHF. In nucleotides, the CDR3 is TGTGCCAGCAGGCCTACCCAAAGTTCGCCCCAGCATTTT.

Regarding this clone: Compared with germline, one end of the junction differs, possibly owing to a read error. This chain uses TRBV5-4 with TRBJ2-1, with 9 bases lining up with TRBD2. The CDR3 totals 13 residues. From germline, CDR1 is SGHNT and CDR2 YYREEE (reference sequence). CDR3 residues: CASRLSGRIEQFF. The DNA for the CDR3 is TGTGCCAGCCGCTTGAGCGGGAGGATTGAGCAGTTCTTC.

V is TRBV9 and J is TRBJ2-7, with TRBD2 matching over 8 bases. Trimming cost V 0 bases and J 2 bases; bases outside gene matches: 10. Germline V CDR1 and CDR2: SGDLS, YYNGEE. This CDR3 is built from 17 residues. The CDR3 DNA follows: TGTGCCAGCAGCGTAGGCCCCGGGCGCGGGGGGACCTACGAGCAGTACTTC. As protein: CASSVGPGRGGTYEQYF. The whole variable domain, filled in from reference TRBV9 and TRBJ2-7, reads DSGVTQTPKHLITATGQRVTLRCSPRSGDLSVYWYQQSLDQGLQFLIQYYNGEERAKGNILERFSAQQFPDLHSELNLSSLELGDSALYFCASSVGPGRGGTYEQYFGPGTRLTVT.

The V and J genes are TRBV7-2 and TRBJ1-1; D unresolved. This CDR3 has 15 amino acids. Trimming stripped 4 bases from V and 0 bases from J, with 12 bases between. Per the germline V gene, CDR1 is SGHTA and CDR2 is FQGNSA. CDR3 protein: CASSSPQSLNTEAFF. CDR3 nucleotides: TGTGCCAGCAGCTCCCCCCAATCGCTGAACACTGAAGCTTTCTTT.

The gene calls are TRBV9 and TRBJ2-3; 7 nucleotides align to TRBD1. Losses at the gene ends were 3 bases for V and 2 bases for J; bases not matched to a gene: 15. Germline CDR1 is SGDLS and CDR2 is YYNGEE. This CDR3 has 18 residues. CDR3 bases: TGTGCCAGCAGCGCCCAAAGGGCAACAGGGGTACCCACAGATACGCAGTATTTT. Translation: CASSAQRATGVPTDTQYF.

In its sample, this clone was seen once. The V and J genes are TRBV27 and TRBJ2-2; a weak D match, TRBD1 (6 bases). V lost 6 bases to trimming and J lost 1 base, with 15 bases between them. The CDR3 runs 16 residues. Germline V gene data show CDR1 as MNHEY and CDR2 as SMNVEV (reference sequence). CDR3 DNA sequence: TGTGCCAGCAGATCCTGGACAGATCGGAACACCGGGGAGCTGTTTTTT. Protein: CASRSWTDRNTGELFF.

V gene TRBV2 combines with J gene TRBJ2-5, with 9 bases that match TRBD1. This CDR3 comprises 13 residues. Germline V gene sequence: CDR1 SNHLY, CDR2 FYNNEI. The ends lost 8 bases at V and 3 bases at J; junction bases unmatched: 4. CDR3 nucleotide sequence: TGTGCCAGCGGGTGGACAGGGGAAGAGACCCAGTACTTC. Translated, it gives CASGWTGEETQYF.

This rearrangement joins TRBV28 to TRBJ2-2; D remains unclear. Germline-derived CDR1 and CDR2 are MDHEN and SYDVKM. The CDR3 is 12 amino acids. Trimming took 2 bases from V and 7 from J, leaving 5 bases between them. The CDR3 bases are TGTGCCAGCAGTTTAATTAGCGGGGAGCTGTTTTTT. It translates to CASSLISGELFF.

This chain links TRBV19 with TRBJ2-1, with TRBD2 identical over 8 bases. Germline loops: CDR1 LNHDA, CDR2 SQIVND (reference sequence). This CDR3 contains 19 residues. V lost 0 bases and J lost 4; bases outside the gene matches: 14. In DNA form, the CDR3 reads TGTGCCAGTAGTATAGATCTAGGGTGGAGCGGGAGTTTGTACAATGAGCAGTTCTTC. Its translation: CASSIDLGWSGSLYNEQFF.

V and J are TRBV7-2 and TRBJ2-3; 10 nucleotides align to TRBD2. The V gene end was trimmed by 5 bases and the J gene end by 10 bases; junction bases not matched to a gene: 3. This CDR3 contains 12 residues. CDR1 SGHTA and CDR2 FQGNSA come from the germline V gene. Here the CDR3 DNA reads TGTGCCAGCAGCCCAAGCGGGGGGGCGCAGTATTTT. Translating it yields CASSPSGGAQYF.

V usage is TRBV6-1 and J usage is TRBJ2-7; no firm D call. Trimming removed 4 bases from V and 2 bases from J, with 9 bases in between. CDR1 is MNHNS, CDR2 SASEGT, per germline. There are 13 residues in the CDR3. The CDR3 loop reads CASSARLAYEQYF. The CDR3 DNA sequence: TGTGCCAGCAGTGCTCGTTTGGCCTACGAGCAGTACTTC.

The rearrangement uses TRBV28 and TRBJ2-5; D is unresolved. Germline assignment: CDR1 MDHEN and CDR2 SYDVKM. The CDR3 is made up of 11 amino acids. The V end was cut by 5 bases, the J end by 5 bases, with 6 bases between. The CDR3: CASSIEETQYF. CDR3 sequence (DNA): TGTGCCAGCAGTATTGAGGAGACCCAGTACTTC.

The chain carries TRBV6-9 and TRBJ1-1; maybe TRBD1 (5 bases). Germline loops: CDR1 MNHGY, CDR2 SVAAGI. V dropped 7 bases and J dropped 1 base, with 25 bases sitting between them. This CDR3 spans 18 amino acids. The CDR3 protein is CASTNTYEPGLPNTEAFF. The DNA for the CDR3 is TGTGCCAGCACCAACACTTACGAACCGGGACTGCCGAACACTGAAGCTTTCTTT.